Listed here are 30 T cell receptor beta chains from one sample, sequenced in a study of vaccination effects on CD4 cells after COVID-19. Sequencing in the ViraFEST assay came after antigen-specific CD4+ T cells had been expanded with viral peptide pools, which were used to stimulate PBMC. Cultured cells yielded isolated CD4+ T cells after around 10 days. Each participant received a vaccine that was either BNT162b2 or mRNA-1273, given as two doses. The antigens these receptors bind are not known. Assay: immunoSEQ multiplex PCR; the TCRdb copy retains only in-frame clones and omits some. The sample lists around 69,000 clones, roughly 81% occurring once. Source: CD4+ T cells from PBMCs cultured with HCoV-229E spike peptides, taken after COVID-19 vaccination. These receptors originate from a human donor who received a COVID-19 vaccine.

Only a few counts were recorded for this clone. The chain links TRBV24-1 to TRBJ2-1; perhaps TRBD1 as D (5 bases). Per germline, CDR1 KGHDR and CDR2 SFDVKD. The CDR3 covers 14 residues. V lost 4 bases and J 4 bases, leaving 10 bases between the germline ends. This CDR3 reads CATSEPDNYNEQFF. The CDR3 nucleotides are TGTGCCACCAGTGAGCCGGACAATTACAATGAGCAGTTCTTC.

The rearrangement joins TRBV5-1 to TRBJ2-5; 10 bases line up with TRBD2. This CDR3 contains 17 residues. Germline V gene data show CDR1 as SGHRS and CDR2 as YFSETQ. The junction had 9 bases not matched to a gene; V was cut back by 0 bases and J by 4 bases. The CDR3 nucleotides read TGCGCCAGCAGCTTGGGAGTAGCGGGGGGATTCGGAGAGACCCAGTACTTC. Encoded protein: CASSLGVAGGFGETQYF.

This chain connects TRBV14 to TRBJ1-1; 7 nucleotides align to TRBD1. Unmatched junction bases numbered 4, after V lost 5 bases and J lost 4 bases. Per the germline V gene, CDR1 is SGHDN and CDR2 is FVKESK. The CDR3 consists of 13 residues. CDR3 loop: CASSERDSTEAFF. The CDR3 nucleotides read TGTGCCAGCAGCGAGCGGGACAGCACTGAAGCTTTCTTT.

The V gene is TRBV3-1 (or the pseudogene TRBV3-2), the J gene TRBJ2-3, with 12 bases fitting TRBD2. The length of the CDR3 is 18 residues. V trimming: 4 bases; J trimming: 0 bases; junction bases outside the gene matches: 8. CDR1 and CDR2 from the germline V gene are LGHDT and YNNKEL (reference sequence). The CDR3 loop reads CASSPRTGLAGSTDTQYF. The DNA for the CDR3 is TGTGCCAGCAGCCCGCGTACCGGACTAGCGGGGAGCACAGATACGCAGTATTTT.

This clone was picked up a small number of times. The gene calls are TRBV14 and TRBJ1-4; maybe TRBD1 (5 bases). Trimming left V 3 bases short and J 7 bases short, with 18 bases between. Germline V gene lookup returns CDR1 SGHDN and CDR2 FVKESK. This CDR3 spans 16 amino acids. The DNA for the CDR3 is TGTGCCAGCAGCCACATGGCCACAGGAATTAGTGAAAAACTGTTTTTT. It codes for CASSHMATGISEKLFF.

The chain is built from TRBV3-1 (or the pseudogene TRBV3-2) and TRBJ2-7; D not resolved. The CDR3 covers 16 residues. Germline lookup yields CDR1 LGHDT and CDR2 YNNKEL (reference sequence). The V gene lost 2 bases and the J gene lost 5 bases, with 19 bases spanning the gap. In DNA, the CDR3 is TGTGCCAGCAGCCAATTGGGTCTGATCCGGACCCACGAGCAGTACGTC. Residues: CASSQLGLIRTHEQYV.

This clone appeared a few times. For the CDR3, the DNA is TGTGCCAGCAGCTTAGGTCAAGGCGGGGGTATCCATGAGCAGTTCTTC. Its translation is CASSLGQGGGIHEQFF. The chain joins TRBV7-8 to TRBJ2-1, with 7 bases lining up with TRBD2. Germline trimming cut 1 base from V and 8 bases from J; bases unmatched to any gene: 11. The CDR3 is 16 amino acids. CDR1 and CDR2 from the germline V gene are SGHVS and FQNEAQ.

V is TRBV24-1 and J is TRBJ2-3, with D perhaps TRBD1 (5 bases). Germline lookup yields CDR1 KGHDR and CDR2 SFDVKD. Trimming removed 3 bases at V and 6 bases at J, with 12 bases between. The CDR3 spans 14 residues. The CDR3 nucleotides are TGTGCCACCAGTGATCCTCGACAGACGGATACGCAGTATTTT. Protein sequence: CATSDPRQTDTQYF.

This rearrangement joins TRBV5-1 to TRBJ1-2; D call uncertain. Trimming removed 3 bases at V and 8 bases at J, with 11 bases between. The CDR3 is 12 residues long. Germline V gives CDR1 SGHRS, CDR2 YFSETQ. CDR3 residues: CASSSDDIGYTF. Written as DNA, the CDR3 is TGCGCCAGCAGCTCGGATGACATAGGCTACACCTTC.

This clone has a handful of counts. The J gene is TRBJ1-5, the V gene TRBV27; D perhaps matches TRBD1 (6 bases). Looked up from germline, CDR1 is MNHEY and CDR2 is SMNVEV (reference sequence). Trimming cost V 2 bases and J 4 bases, with 9 bases left between them. The CDR3 runs to 14 residues. CDR3 coding DNA: TGTGCCAGCAGTTTAGGCAGGGGAAATCAGCCCCAGCATTTT. It codes for CASSLGRGNQPQHF.

This rearrangement joins TRBV10-3 to TRBJ1-1; 7 bases are a match to TRBD1. Germline V gene lookup returns CDR1 ENHRY and CDR2 SYGVKD. After removal of 8 bases from V and 1 base from J, the junction contained 4 bases not matched to a gene. There are 13 residues in the CDR3. This CDR3 is CAIRGQQNTEAFF. The CDR3, as DNA: TGTGCCATCCGGGGACAGCAGAACACTGAAGCTTTCTTT.

V and J are TRBV7-2 and TRBJ2-3, with TRBD2 matching over 14 bases. CDR3 length: 18 amino acids. Germline V gene lookup returns CDR1 SGHTA and CDR2 FQGNSA. With 2 bases clipped from V and 5 bases from J, the junction kept 9 bases outside the gene matches. CDR3 protein: CASSLPGLAGGLVDTQYF. For the CDR3, the DNA is TGTGCCAGCAGCTTACCCGGACTAGCGGGGGGCCTGGTAGATACGCAGTATTTT.

The chain has TRBV7-8 and TRBJ2-7; 7 bases line up with TRBD1. This CDR3 has 15 residues. Germline V gene data show CDR1 as SGHVS and CDR2 as FQNEAQ. Germline trimming cut 5 bases from V and 5 bases from J; bases unmatched to any gene: 12. The CDR3 region has the DNA TGTGCCAGCAGCCGCAGCCCAGGGGGTATCGACGAGCAGTACGTC. This sequence encodes CASSRSPGGIDEQYV.

The CDR3 coding sequence is TGTGCCAGTAGTACTCGGACAGGGGACCGCACAGATACGCAGTATTTT. Amino acid sequence: CASSTRTGDRTDTQYF. This chain joins TRBV19 and TRBJ2-3; 9 positions agree with TRBD1. CDR1 and CDR2 from the germline V gene are LNHDA and SQIVND (reference sequence). CDR3 length: 16 amino acids. The J segment lost 1 base and the V segment lost 4 bases, leaving 6 bases of the junction unmatched.

This clone has only a few counts. This sample also contains other DNA sequences that code for the same CDR3. This chain links TRBV18 with TRBJ2-5, with D hard to call. The V gene lost 0 bases and the J gene lost 2 bases, with 4 bases spanning the gap. Per germline, CDR1 KGHSH and CDR2 LQKENI. The CDR3 totals 13 residues. CDR3 nucleotides: TGTGCCAGCTCACCACCCGGGCAAGAGACCCAGTACTTC. Translated, it gives CASSPPGQETQYF. Variable domain in full (rest from reference TRBV18 and TRBJ2-5): NAGVMQNPRHLVRRRGQEARLRCSPMKGHSHVYWYRQLPEEGLKFMVYLQKENIIDESGMPKERFSAEFPKEGPSILRIQQVVRGDSAAYFCASSPPGQETQYFGPGTRLLVL.

This clone was detected only a few times. The chain is built from TRBV24-1 and TRBJ2-2, with 10 bases matching TRBD2. Germline-derived CDR1 and CDR2 are KGHDR and SFDVKD. V shed 9 bases and J 4 bases; nucleotides not matched to a gene: 4. The CDR3 has 14 residues. The DNA for the CDR3 is TGTGCCACCTCCGGGACTAGCGTCACCGGGGAGCTGTTTTTT. It encodes CATSGTSVTGELFF.

This chain joins TRBV3-1 (or the pseudogene TRBV3-2) and TRBJ1-3, with TRBD1 matching 8 bases. V trimming: 4 bases; J trimming: 4 bases; junction bases outside the gene matches: 6. CDR1 is LGHDT and CDR2 is YNNKEL in the germline V gene (reference sequence). CDR3 length: 15 residues. The CDR3 DNA reads TGTGCCAGCAGCCCCCGGACAGGGCTCGGAAACACCATATATTTT. It codes for CASSPRTGLGNTIYF.

V is TRBV19 and J is TRBJ2-3; 12 bases fit TRBD2. V was clipped by 6 bases and J by 4 bases; unmatched bases: 2. Germline CDR1 reads LNHDA; CDR2 reads SQIVND (reference sequence). This CDR3 comprises 14 residues. Here the CDR3 reads CASRTSGGADTQYF. CDR3 bases: TGTGCCAGTAGGACTAGCGGGGGCGCAGATACGCAGTATTTT.

V gene TRBV20-1 combines with J gene TRBJ2-7; D ambiguous. This CDR3 has 11 amino acids. Trimming took off 2 bases at V and 3 bases at J, with 5 bases between the two ends. CDR1 is DFQATT and CDR2 is SNEGSKA in the germline V gene (reference sequence). This CDR3 reads CSARPFYEQYV. CDR3 DNA sequence: TGCAGTGCTAGACCCTTCTACGAGCAGTACGTC.

V usage is TRBV20-1 and J usage is TRBJ2-5; D gene ambiguous. With 4 bases removed from V and 5 bases from J, the gap between germline ends came to 8 bases. This CDR3 is 11 amino acids long. CDR1 and CDR2 from the germline V gene are DFQATT and SNEGSKA (reference sequence). CDR3 DNA: TGCAGTGCTATCAGTCTTGAGACCCAGTACTTC. Residues: CSAISLETQYF.

V is TRBV5-4 and J is TRBJ2-3, with TRBD1 identical over 7 bases. The germline CDR1 and CDR2 sequences are SGHNT and YYREEE (reference sequence). V gave up 4 bases and J gave up 2 bases; unmatched junction bases: 10. This CDR3 region has 16 residues. The CDR3: CASSTPGTVDTDTQYF. As DNA, the CDR3 is TGTGCCAGCAGCACTCCGGGGACAGTAGACACAGATACGCAGTATTTT.

This clone was detected only a few times. The chain joins TRBV10-3 to TRBJ1-2; the D is unclear. CDR1 is ENHRY and CDR2 is SYGVKD in the germline V gene. This CDR3 comprises 13 residues. With 2 bases removed from V and 3 bases from J, the gap between germline ends came to 7 bases. Here the CDR3 reads CAISERQDYGYTF. CDR3 DNA: TGTGCCATCAGTGAGAGGCAGGACTATGGCTACACCTTC.

The chain carries TRBV9 and TRBJ1-2; maybe TRBD1 (5 bases). The CDR3 runs 13 residues. In germline, CDR1 is SGDLS, CDR2 YYNGEE. Trimming cost V 4 bases and J 8 bases, with 15 bases left between them. CDR3 in amino acids: CASSRGPTEGYTF. In DNA, the CDR3 is TGTGCCAGCAGCCGGGGACCCACTGAGGGCTACACCTTC.

The chain links TRBV5-1 to TRBJ2-1; 13 bases are shared with TRBD2. CDR1 and CDR2 (germline): SGHRS, YFSETQ. Trimming at V came to 1 base and at J to 4 bases, leaving 5 bases not matched to a gene. This CDR3 spans 17 amino acids. Here the CDR3 DNA reads TGCGCCAGCAGCTTGCCTGGACTAGCGGGAGAGTACAATGAGCAGTTCTTC. Amino acids: CASSLPGLAGEYNEQFF.

On this clone: The junction departs from germline at one end; a sequencing error may be responsible. This chain connects TRBV2 to TRBJ2-5; D might be TRBD2 (7 bases). CDR1 and CDR2 from the germline V gene are SNHLY and FYNNEI. The CDR3 sequence is 14 residues long. Here the CDR3 reads CASTEQGGRETQYF. In DNA, the CDR3 is TGTGCCAGCACTGAACAGGGCGGGAGAGAGACCCAGTACTTC.

This chain uses TRBV6-1 with TRBJ2-7, with D unclear. The CDR3 length is 12 residues. Trimming shortened V by 0 bases and J by 4 bases, and 4 bases separated the two germline ends. CDR1 is MNHNS and CDR2 is SASEGT in the germline V gene. CDR3 in amino acids: CASSEAGYEQYV. As DNA, the CDR3 is TGTGCCAGCAGTGAAGCCGGATACGAGCAGTACGTC.

The genes are TRBV5-1 and TRBJ2-5, with unresolved D. V dropped 0 bases and J dropped 0 bases, with 6 bases sitting between them. The CDR3 loop spans 14 amino acids. Germline V gene data show CDR1 as SGHRS and CDR2 as YFSETQ. Written as DNA, the CDR3 is TGCGCCAGCAGCTTGGGCAGAAACCAAGAGACCCAGTACTTC. Its translation: CASSLGRNQETQYF.

The gene calls are TRBV2 and TRBJ2-6, with D tentatively TRBD1 (5 bases). Trimming cost V 7 bases and J 2 bases, with 15 bases left between them. There are 16 residues in the CDR3. CDR1 and CDR2 (germline): SNHLY, FYNNEI. CDR3 protein: CASTHDVQAGANVLTF. CDR3 DNA sequence: TGTGCCAGCACCCACGATGTACAGGCTGGGGCCAACGTCCTGACTTTC.

Only a few counts were recorded for this clone. The J gene is TRBJ1-1, the V gene TRBV19; no clear D gene. This CDR3 has 13 residues. The V and J ends lost 5 bases and 3 bases respectively, with 10 bases between them. The germline V gene has CDR1 LNHDA and CDR2 SQIVND (reference sequence). The CDR3 DNA follows: TGTGCCAGTAGTCTGGACGGGGACACTGAAGCTTTCTTT. As protein: CASSLDGDTEAFF.

V and J are TRBV5-4 and TRBJ2-5, with D maybe TRBD2 (6 bases). Germline loops: CDR1 SGHNT, CDR2 YYREEE (reference sequence). CDR3 size: 14 residues. V gave up 4 bases and J gave up 5 bases, with 15 bases separating them. In nucleotides, the CDR3 is TGTGCCAGCAGCGCCGTTGGAGGGAGGGAGACCCAGTACTTC. It translates to CASSAVGGRETQYF.